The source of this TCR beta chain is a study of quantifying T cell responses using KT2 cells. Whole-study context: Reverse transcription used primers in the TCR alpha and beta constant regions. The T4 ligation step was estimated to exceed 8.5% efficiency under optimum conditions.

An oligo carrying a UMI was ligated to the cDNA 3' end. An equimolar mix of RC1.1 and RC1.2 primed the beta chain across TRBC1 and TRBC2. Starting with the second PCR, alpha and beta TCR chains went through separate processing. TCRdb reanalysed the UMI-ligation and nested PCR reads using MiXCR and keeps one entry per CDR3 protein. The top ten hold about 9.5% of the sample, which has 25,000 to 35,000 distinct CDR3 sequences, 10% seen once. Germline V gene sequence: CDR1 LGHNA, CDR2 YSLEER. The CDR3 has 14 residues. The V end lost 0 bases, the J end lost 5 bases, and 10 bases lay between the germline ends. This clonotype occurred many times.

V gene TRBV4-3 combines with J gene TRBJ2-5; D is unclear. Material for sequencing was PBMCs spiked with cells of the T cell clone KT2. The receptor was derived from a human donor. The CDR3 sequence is CASSQDRRSETQYF. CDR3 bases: TGCGCCAGCAGCCAAGACAGGAGATCGGAGACCCAGTACTTC.